This T cell receptor beta chain came from a study of T-cell memory formation after mild COVID-19. Overall study findings and caveats: Several responding clones turned up in pre-infection memory, indicating that cross-reactive memory may have taken part. Clones from the second wave (peaking day 37) had unconfirmed SARS-CoV-2 specificity.

The CDR3 has 15 residues. Germline CDR1 reads LGHNA; CDR2 reads YSLEER. Trimming took 4 bases from V and 3 from J, leaving 15 bases between them. TCRdb re-derived calls from the 5' RACE reads in MiXCR, one entry per CDR3 protein. Of some 54,000 distinct CDR3 sequences listed, around a tenth are singletons. This clonotype was observed a handful of times. Its target is unknown. This clonotype was sampled from a man aged 18 to 29 who had mild COVID-19 (a few samples of this study predate the infection). Cell type and time point are not known. Input material: PBMCs or a T cell subset sorted from them (not recorded which). This chain connects TRBV4-3 to TRBJ1-1; tentative D call: TRBD1 (6 bases). The CDR3, as DNA: TGCGCCAGCAGCCTCGAGGGACATCGGGACACTGAAGCTTTCTTT. Translating gives CASSLEGHRDTEAFF.